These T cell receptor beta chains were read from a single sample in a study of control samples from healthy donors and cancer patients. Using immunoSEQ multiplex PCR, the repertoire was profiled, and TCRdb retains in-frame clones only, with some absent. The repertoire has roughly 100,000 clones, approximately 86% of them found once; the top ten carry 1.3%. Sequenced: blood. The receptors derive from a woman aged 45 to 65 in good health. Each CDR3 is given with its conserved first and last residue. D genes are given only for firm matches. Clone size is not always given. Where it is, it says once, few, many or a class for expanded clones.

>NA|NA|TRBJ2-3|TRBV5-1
CASSLGADYGTDTQYF
TGCGCCAGCAGCTTGGGAGCGGACTATGGCACAGATACGCAGTATTTT
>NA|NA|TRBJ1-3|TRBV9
CASSVSSGNTIYF
TGTGCCAGCAGCGTAAGCTCTGGAAACACCATATATTTT
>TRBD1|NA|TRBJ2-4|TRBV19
CASSGTGFDKNIQYF
TGTGCCAGTTCCGGGACAGGGTTTGACAAAAACATTCAGTACTTC
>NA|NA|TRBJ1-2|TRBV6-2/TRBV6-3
CASSASGRNYGYTF
TGTGCCAGCAGTGCCTCCGGCAGGAACTATGGCTACACCTTC
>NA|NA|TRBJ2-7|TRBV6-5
CASTLARTTVDEQYF
TGTGCCAGCACCCTAGCGAGGACGACAGTCGACGAGCAGTACTTC
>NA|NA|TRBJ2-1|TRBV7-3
CASSFGIRGEQFF
TGTGCCAGCAGCTTCGGGATCCGGGGTGAGCAGTTCTTC
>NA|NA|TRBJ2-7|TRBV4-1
CASSQDKATYEQYF
TGCGCCAGCAGCCAAGATAAGGCAACCTACGAGCAGTACTTC
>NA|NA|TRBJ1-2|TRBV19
CASSMEPNYGYTF
TGTGCCAGTAGTATGGAACCGAACTATGGCTACACCTTC
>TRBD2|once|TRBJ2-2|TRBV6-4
CASSVLAGADGELFF
TGTGCCAGCAGTGTTCTAGCGGGAGCTGACGGGGAGCTGTTTTTT
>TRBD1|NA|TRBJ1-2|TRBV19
CASHSRDRGYGYTF
TGTGCCAGTCATAGCCGGGACAGGGGCTATGGCTACACCTTC